This T cell receptor (beta chain) was sequenced during a study of T cell responses to AZD1222 COVID-19 vaccine. The CDR3 covers 12 residues. Trimming removed 4 bases at V and 5 bases at J, with 7 bases between. The germline V gene has CDR1 SNHLY and CDR2 FYNNEI. Some clones are missing from TCRdb's copy, which holds only in-frame ones; the method was immunoSEQ multiplex PCR. Among tens of thousands of clones listed, around 90% were seen once. The sequence was obtained from an adult who received the MenACWY meningococcal vaccine as a control. This material consisted of peripheral blood, taken 28 days after the second dose of the MenACWY control vaccine. The chain has TRBV2 and TRBJ2-3; D gene unclear. The CDR3: CASSGEGDTQYF. CDR3 coding DNA: TGTGCCAGCAGTGGAGAAGGAGATACGCAGTATTTT.